This T cell receptor (beta chain) is from a study of OX40 agonist ivuxolimab in advanced cancers. For the wider study: The costimulatory receptor OX40 (CD134) was targeted by ivuxolimab, a fully human IgG2 agonistic monoclonal antibody. Peripheral TCRbeta sequencing aimed to test whether ivuxolimab altered TCR sequence diversity and caused clonal T-cell expansion. Of the approximately 50 patients in dose escalation, around 19 had hepatocellular carcinoma, about 15 had melanoma, 9 had renal cell carcinoma and 9 had head and neck cancer. The paper describes the monotherapy dose-escalation part (N = 52 patients) of the phase I trial of ivuxolimab. In the dose-escalation cohort, over 65% of patients were male, and the mean age was around 60 years, with a range of roughly 23 to 85. Intravenous ivuxolimab was administered to patients every 2 weeks at six dose levels: 0.01, 0.1, 0.3, 1.5, 3 and 10 mg/kg. Patients were allowed to have had prior anti-PD-1, anti-PD-L1 or anti-CTLA-4 therapy, and around 37% of the dose-escalation patients had previously received checkpoint inhibitors. Partial responses occurred in three dose-escalation patients: two with cutaneous melanoma and one with hepatocellular carcinoma.

Genomic DNA was extracted from sorted cells for sequencing of the TCRbeta CDR3 region. The immunoSEQ Assay was used to sequence the TCRbeta CDR3 regions. TCRdb retrieved this table from immuneACCESS and kept in-frame rearrangements only. Not all clones are present; in checked studies, unresolved V genes account for under half, and no reason is known for the remainder. Counted in this sample were roughly 75,000 clones; around 86% of them appeared once. The ten largest clonotypes hold 5.5% to 8% of the sample. V is shortened by 6 bases, J by 6 bases, and the region joining them spans 15 bases. CDR1 and CDR2 (SGDLS, YYNGEE) derive from the germline V gene. The CDR3 starts with the cysteine, ends with the phenylalanine, and has 13 residues. Only the CDR3 portion is preserved as DNA: 39 bases, with reading frame beginning at the first base. Patients with a history of autoimmune disease or receiving systemic immunosuppression were excluded from the trial. Peripheral blood for TCR sequencing was drawn from every dose cohort at baseline, at cycle 4 day 1 and at cycle 7 day 1. Samples came from an open-label, multicenter, first-in-human phase I dose-escalation trial of ivuxolimab. Adults with locally advanced or metastatic melanoma, renal cell, hepatocellular, or head and neck squamous cell carcinoma were enrolled in the trial. CD4+ and CD8+ T cells were sorted separately from peripheral blood before TCR sequencing.

This clone has more than one count but fewer than ten. Its antigen specificity is not known. The input lacks base qualities; no much larger clone sits a single base away. Points the paper makes about the study in general: At doses from 0.1 to 3.0 mg/kg, clonal expansion was seen in both CD4+ and CD8+ blood T cells between baseline and week 6. The antigen specificity of the peripheral T cells that underwent clonal expansion was not determined. Low levels of normalized T-cell clonal expansion were also seen in some nonresponding patients. On average, CD8+ T cells showed more expanded clones than CD4+ T cells after ivuxolimab. Partial responders in the 0.1-3.0 mg/kg groups had among the lowest normalized peripheral clonal expansion, especially among CD8+ T cells.

This TCR was sampled from an adult with an advanced solid tumor such as melanoma, head and neck, liver or kidney cancer. The sample here was CD4+ or CD8+ T cells sorted from blood, taken in a trial of the OX40 agonist ivuxolimab. The chain couples TRBV9 to TRBJ1-2; TRBD1 might be the D gene, on 6 matching bases. In nucleotide form, the sequence is TGTGCCAGCAACCAAGGGGGTCGGGATGGCTACACCTTC. Its protein is CASNQGGRDGYTF.